These 22 T cell receptor beta chains originate from one sample sequenced in a study of naive and memory T cell subsets. Four PCR rounds used nested alpha and beta constant region primers plus the SP2 primer. TCRdb reanalysed the 5' RACE reads using MiXCR and keeps one entry per CDR3 protein. The table includes more than 55,000 distinct CDR3 sequences, around 7.3% detected once. The library had UMIs added by 3' ligation of an oligonucleotide to TCR cDNA. These receptors all stem from a female donor in good health.

This clonotype was seen repeatedly, ten times or more. The chain couples TRBV2 to TRBJ1-1; no clear D. From germline, CDR1 is SNHLY and CDR2 FYNNEI. This CDR3 has 14 residues. Trimming shortened V by 4 bases and J by 1 base, and 10 bases separated the two germline ends. This CDR3 is CASSASVSNTEAFF. The CDR3 coding sequence is TGTGCCAGCAGTGCGTCGGTTTCGAACACTGAAGCTTTCTTT.

This clonotype was seen many times. This chain links TRBV20-1 with TRBJ2-3; D gene uncertain. The germline V and J ends were trimmed by 2 bases and 0 bases, with 9 bases remaining between them. This CDR3 spans 14 amino acids. Germline-derived CDR1 and CDR2 are DFQATT and SNEGSKA (reference sequence). CDR3 sequence reads: CSARLYSSTDTQYF. The CDR3 region has the DNA TGCAGTGCTAGACTATACAGCAGCACAGATACGCAGTATTTT.

This clonotype was seen ten or more times. The J gene is TRBJ2-1, the V gene TRBV2; weak D call: TRBD1 (6 bases). Germline CDR1 SNHLY, CDR2 FYNNEI. With 5 bases removed from V and 7 bases from J, the gap between germline ends came to 21 bases. This CDR3 spans 16 amino acids. CDR3 amino acids: CASSPSSGTHRNEQFF. DNA for the CDR3: TGTGCCAGCAGTCCCTCGTCCGGGACACACCGAAATGAGCAGTTCTTC.

This clonotype was picked up many times. The chain is built from TRBV12-3 or TRBV12-4 and TRBJ1-1; TRBD1 is a possible D gene (6 bases). The CDR3 length is 15 residues. V lost 6 bases and J lost 2, with 16 bases in between. CDR3 coding DNA: TGTGCCAGCAGATACGAACAACAGGGAAACACTGAAGCTTTCTTT. The encoded protein is CASRYEQQGNTEAFF.

The J gene is TRBJ1-1, the V gene TRBV29-1; TRBD1 matches 7 bases. Germline assignment: CDR1 SQVTM and CDR2 ANQGSEA. This CDR3 region has 13 residues. The V segment lost 4 bases and the J segment 2 bases; nucleotides outside the gene matches: 4. CDR3 region: CSVVTGSNTEAFF. The CDR3 DNA sequence: TGCAGCGTTGTGACAGGGAGCAACACTGAAGCTTTCTTT.

This clonotype was observed a handful of times. V usage is TRBV7-2 and J usage is TRBJ2-4; D perhaps matches TRBD1 (5 bases). Trimming took 1 base from V and 3 from J, leaving 13 bases between them. CDR1 SGHTA and CDR2 FQGNSA come from the germline V gene. This CDR3 comprises 16 residues. CDR3 in amino acids: CASSLEPGPRKNIQYF. CDR3 nucleotides: TGTGCCAGCAGCTTAGAGCCAGGGCCACGCAAAAACATTCAGTACTTC.

The genes are TRBV7-9 and TRBJ1-2, with no clear D. In germline, CDR1 is SEHNR, CDR2 FQNEAQ (reference sequence). V was trimmed by 2 bases and J by 8 bases, leaving 6 bases between them. This CDR3 contains 11 residues. CDR3 loop: CASSLLFGYTF. The CDR3 nucleotides read TGTGCCAGCAGCTTATTATTCGGCTACACCTTC.

This clonotype was picked up many times. V usage is TRBV4-3 and J usage is TRBJ2-3, with D uncertain. There are 14 residues in the CDR3. Trimming left V 3 bases short and J 6 bases short, with 13 bases between. CDR1 is LGHNA and CDR2 is YSLEER in the germline V gene. The CDR3 reads CASSHVAGQDTQYF. The CDR3 DNA is TGCGCCAGCAGCCACGTGGCAGGTCAGGATACGCAGTATTTT.

The V gene is TRBV12-3 or TRBV12-4, the J gene TRBJ2-1; 12 bases are a match to TRBD2. Trimming at V came to 5 bases and at J to 4 bases, leaving 6 bases not matched to a gene. The CDR3 contains 16 residues. The CDR3 region is CASSPLAGGLYNEQFF. In DNA form, the CDR3 reads TGTGCCAGCAGTCCCCTAGCGGGGGGGCTATACAATGAGCAGTTCTTC.

The chain employs TRBV5-1 and TRBJ2-5, with D possibly called TRBD1 or TRBD2 (5 bases each). The V end lost 1 base, the J end lost 2 bases, and 9 bases lay between the germline ends. Per the germline V gene, CDR1 is SGHRS and CDR2 is YFSETQ. The CDR3 is made up of 14 amino acids. The CDR3 DNA follows: TGCGCCAGCAGCTTGAACAGGAGGCAAGAGACCCAGTACTTC. This sequence encodes CASSLNRRQETQYF.

At least ten counts were recorded for this clonotype. J is TRBJ2-1 and V is TRBV7-2; no firm D call. The V end lost 0 bases, the J end lost 11 bases, and 5 bases lay between the germline ends. Germline assignment: CDR1 SGHTA and CDR2 FQGNSA. The CDR3 spans 11 residues. CDR3 sequence (DNA): TGTGCCAGCAGCTTAGCATCCAAGCAGTTCTTC. Translation: CASSLASKQFF. Full variable domain (remainder filled in from reference TRBV7-2 and TRBJ2-1): GAGVSQSPSNKVTEKGKDVELRCDPISGHTALYWYRQSLGQGLEFLIYFQGNSAPDKSGLPSDRFSAERTGGSVSTLTIQRTQQEDSAVYLCASSLASKQFFGPGTRLTVL.

The sample holds a few counts of this clonotype. V usage is TRBV5-4 and J usage is TRBJ2-2; TRBD1 aligns across 10 bases. From germline, CDR1 is SGHNT and CDR2 YYREEE (reference sequence). V trimming: 0 bases; J trimming: 6 bases; junction bases outside the gene matches: 5. There are 16 residues in the CDR3. The CDR3 reads CASSLAVTGGSGELFF. Written as DNA, the CDR3 is TGTGCCAGCAGCTTGGCGGTGACAGGGGGCTCCGGGGAGCTGTTTTTT.

This clonotype occurred many times. The V and J genes are TRBV7-2 and TRBJ2-7, with 9 bases identical to TRBD2. From germline, CDR1 is SGHTA and CDR2 FQGNSA. V shed 1 base and J 3 bases; nucleotides not matched to a gene: 1. This CDR3 has 14 residues. CDR3 region: CASSLVAGDYEQYF. DNA for the CDR3: TGTGCCAGCAGCTTAGTAGCGGGGGACTACGAGCAGTACTTC.

About this clonotype: This could be a read error, since a much larger clone is one nucleotide away. The CDR3 loop is CASSHLPGNSPLNF. The CDR3 DNA is TGTGCCAGCAGCCATCTACCAGGGAATTCACCCCTCAACTTT. The chain couples TRBV11-2 to TRBJ1-6, with D possibly being TRBD1 (5 bases). The CDR3 sequence is 14 residues long. Germline V gene sequence: CDR1 SGHAT, CDR2 FQNNGV.

This clonotype was observed a few times. The CDR3 reads CSVTGSKANYGYTF. CDR3 bases: TGCAGCGTTACAGGGAGTAAGGCTAACTATGGCTACACCTTC. This sequence joins TRBV29-1 and TRBJ1-2, with a weak D call TRBD1 (6 bases). Between the trimmed V and J ends, which lost 5 bases and 0 bases, there was a span of 13 bases. The CDR3 length is 14 residues. The V gene's germline CDR1 is SQVTM and CDR2 ANQGSEA.

This clonotype was found a few times. This chain links TRBV18 with TRBJ1-2, with 11 bases aligning to TRBD1. Germline V gene data show CDR1 as KGHSH and CDR2 as LQKENI. V shed 3 bases, J shed 5 bases, and the junction held 5 bases outside the gene matches. This CDR3 contains 15 residues. The CDR3 DNA follows: TGTGCCAGCTCACCTTCCGGGACAGGGGGTTATGGCTACACCTTC. The encoded protein is CASSPSGTGGYGYTF.

The CDR3: CASSPAGGGDTQYF. CDR3 coding DNA: TGCGCCAGCAGCCCAGCGGGGGGTGGGGATACGCAGTATTTT. The chain carries TRBV4-3 and TRBJ2-3, with 9 bases fitting TRBD2. This CDR3 contains 14 residues. After removal of 4 bases from V and 6 bases from J, the junction contained 5 bases not matched to a gene. Germline V CDR1 and CDR2: LGHNA, YSLEER.

The genes are TRBV7-9 and TRBJ2-3; no definite D call. V was trimmed by 3 bases and J by 6 bases, leaving 10 bases between them. From germline, CDR1 is SEHNR and CDR2 FQNEAQ (reference sequence). The CDR3 has 13 residues. In nucleotides, the CDR3 is TGTGCCAGCAGCTTTGTTGGCTCCGATACGCAGTATTTT. As protein: CASSFVGSDTQYF.

In this sample, this clonotype turned up a few times. The rearrangement joins TRBV6-6 to TRBJ2-7; D may match TRBD1 or TRBD2 (5 bases each). The V end lost 8 bases, the J end lost 0 bases, and 11 bases lay between the germline ends. Germline CDR1 and CDR2: MNHNY and SVGAGI (reference sequence). The CDR3 contains 13 residues. The CDR3: CASREGVSYEQYF. For the CDR3, the DNA is TGTGCCAGCCGGGAAGGGGTCTCCTACGAGCAGTACTTC.

This clonotype was seen ten or more times. The gene calls are TRBV29-1 and TRBJ2-7, with TRBD1 matching over 7 bases. Germline CDR1 SQVTM, CDR2 ANQGSEA. J lost 2 bases, V lost 7 bases, and 8 bases had no gene match. The CDR3 consists of 13 residues. The CDR3 loop is CSGIQGFPYEQYF. The DNA for the CDR3 is TGCAGCGGGATACAGGGGTTCCCCTACGAGCAGTACTTC.

This clonotype has ten or more counts. The rearrangement links TRBV29-1 to TRBJ1-1; D is possibly TRBD1 (6 bases). Between the trimmed V and J ends, which lost 5 bases and 0 bases, there was a span of 13 bases. The CDR3 extends over 14 amino acids. Germline values: CDR1 SQVTM, CDR2 ANQGSEA. The CDR3 DNA sequence: TGCAGCGTTAGGACCACAGGGATGAACACTGAAGCTTTCTTT. As protein: CSVRTTGMNTEAFF.

This clonotype occurred many times. The germline gene is not matched at one end of the junction; a read error may be the cause. The chain employs TRBV6-6 and TRBJ1-2; weak D call: TRBD1 (6 bases). CDR1 is MNHNY and CDR2 is SVGAGI in the germline V gene (reference sequence). CDR3 length: 13 amino acids. The CDR3: CASSYLRDRTAHF. CDR3 DNA: TGTGCCAGCAGTTACTTACGTGACAGGACTGCACACTTC.